Sequencing of this T cell receptor beta chain was carried out in a study of T cell repertoires in cytomegalovirus infection. TCRdb re-derived calls from the reads in MiXCR, one entry per CDR3 protein. The data hold about 600,000 distinct CDR3 sequences, with 20% to 25% observed a single time. The CDR3 sequence is 17 residues long. Trimming shortened V by 1 base and J by 3 bases, and 17 bases separated the two germline ends. The germline V gene encodes CDR1 MGHRA and CDR2 YSYEKL. The chain uses TRBV4-1 and TRBJ2-3, with a weak D call TRBD1 (5 bases). The sequence was collected from a human donor in good health (CMV status not recorded). Some clones in this sample may be carry-over from other donors' samples. Sequencing was carried out using CD8+ T cells from PBMCs. The CDR3 protein is CASSQGLLGAGTDTQYF. The CDR3 DNA is TGCGCCAGCAGCCAAGGCCTTCTTGGGGCTGGAACAGATACGCAGTATTTT.